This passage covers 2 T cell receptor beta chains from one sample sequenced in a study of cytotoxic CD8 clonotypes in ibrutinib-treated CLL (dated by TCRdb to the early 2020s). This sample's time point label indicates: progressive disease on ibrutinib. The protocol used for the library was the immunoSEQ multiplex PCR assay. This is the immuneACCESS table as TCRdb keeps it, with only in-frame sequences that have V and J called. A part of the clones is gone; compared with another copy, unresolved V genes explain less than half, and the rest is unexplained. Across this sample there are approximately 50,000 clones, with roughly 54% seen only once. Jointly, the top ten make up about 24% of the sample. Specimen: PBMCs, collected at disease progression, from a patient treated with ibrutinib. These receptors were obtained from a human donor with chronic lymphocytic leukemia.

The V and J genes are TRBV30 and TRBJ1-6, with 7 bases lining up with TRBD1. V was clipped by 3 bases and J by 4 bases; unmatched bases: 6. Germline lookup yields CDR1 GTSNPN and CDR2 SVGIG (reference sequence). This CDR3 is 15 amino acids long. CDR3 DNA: TGTGCCTGGAGACGGACAGGAGGATATAATTCACCCCTCCACTTT. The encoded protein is CAWRRTGGYNSPLHF.

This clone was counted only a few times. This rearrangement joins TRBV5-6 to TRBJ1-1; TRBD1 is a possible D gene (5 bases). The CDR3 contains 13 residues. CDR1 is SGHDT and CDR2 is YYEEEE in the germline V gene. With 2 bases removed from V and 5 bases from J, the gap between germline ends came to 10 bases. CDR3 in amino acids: CASSLMGVTEAFF. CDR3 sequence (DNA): TGTGCCAGCAGCTTAATGGGGGTTACTGAAGCTTTCTTT.